Listed below are T cell receptor beta chains from one sample, sequenced in a study of tumor-infiltrating lymphocytes in primary liver carcinoma. TCRdb reprocessed the multiplex PCR reads with MiXCR, giving one entry per CDR3 protein. The sample contains over 25,000 distinct CDR3 sequences, 75% to 80% of which appear only once. The source material was liver tumor tissue from sampling region 3. The receptors here all came from a man aged 35 to 55 with primary liver carcinoma and hepatitis B virus infection. Both conserved end residues are part of each CDR3. A D gene is named only where the DNA matches it firmly. Rows give clone size only sometimes, using once, few, many, or a class for an expanded clone.

d_gene	j_gene	len	v_gene	abundance	CDR3nt	CDR3aa
NA	TRBJ2-1	14	TRBV11-2	NA	TGTGCTAGCAGCTTATACCGGCTGGTTGGTGAGCAGTTCTTC	CASSLYRLVGEQFF
TRBD2	TRBJ2-3	16	TRBV12-3/TRBV12-4	NA	TGTGCCAGCACCTCGGAAAGGAGCGGGGGCACAGATAAGCAGTATTTT	CASTSERSGGTDKQYF
TRBD2	TRBJ2-3	15	TRBV11-2	NA	TGTGTCAGCAGCGCCGGGACTAGCGGCACAGATACGCAATATTTT	CVSSAGTSGTDTQYF
NA	TRBJ1-1	13	TRBV6-5	NA	TGTGCCGGCAGTTATAGGGGAAGTACTGAGGCTTTCTTT	CAGSYRGSTEAFF
NA	TRBJ2-2	15	TRBV5-4	NA	TGTGTCTGCAGCTCGAACCGGGACTTAACCGGGGAGCTGTTTTTT	CVCSSNRDLTGELFF
TRBD2	TRBJ2-2	16	TRBV5-1	many	TGCGCCAGCAGCCCGGGACTAGCGGGAGTAGGCGGGGAGCTGTTTTTT	CASSPGLAGVGGELFF
NA	TRBJ2-1	15	TRBV6-6	once	TGTACCAGCAGTCACGGGACATATACCTTAGATGAGCAGTTCTTC	CTSSHGTYTLDEQFF
NA	TRBJ2-2	14	TRBV5-1	many	TGCGCCAGTAAAAGGGGGGAGAACACCGGGGAGCTGTTTTTT	CASKRGENTGELFF
TRBD2	TRBJ2-2	16	TRBV12-3/TRBV12-4	NA	TGTACCAGCAGTCTAGTGCTAGCGGGAGTTTTCGAGGAGCTGTTTTTT	CTSSLVLAGVFEELFF
TRBD1	TRBJ2-5	15	TRBV20-1	few	TGCAGTGCCCATCCCGGGACAGGGGGTAGAGAGACCCAGTACTTC	CSAHPGTGGRETQYF
TRBD1	TRBJ2-2	15	TRBV5-6	NA	TGTGCCAGCAGCTCAGGGACAGGGGTGGCTGGGGAGCGGTTTTTT	CASSSGTGVAGERFF
NA	TRBJ1-5	15	TRBV28	NA	TGTGCCAGCGATACCGTACAGTGGGCCAATCGGCCCCAGCATTTT	CASDTVQWANRPQHF
NA	TRBJ2-7	13	TRBV24-1	NA	TGTGCCACCAGTGGCGATACCTCCTACGAGCAGTACTTC	CATSGDTSYEQYF
TRBD2	TRBJ2-1	17	TRBV7-9	NA	TGTGCCAGCAGCTTCCCTCGACTAGCGGGGGTCTACAACGAGCAGTTCTTC	CASSFPRLAGVYNEQFF
TRBD1	TRBJ2-7	15	TRBV6-5	NA	TGTGCCAGGAGGGGACCTAAACAGGGGGCCTACGAGCAGTGCTTC	CARRGPKQGAYEQCF
NA	TRBJ1-3	15	TRBV6-2/TRBV6-3	NA	TGTGCCAGCAGTTACCCAGGATCGTGGTCGGACACCATATATTTT	CASSYPGSWSDTIYF
NA	TRBJ1-6	12	TRBV12-3/TRBV12-4	NA	TGTGTCAGCAGTCTAAAGAATTCACCCCTCGACTTT	CVSSLKNSPLDF
TRBD2	TRBJ2-1	15	TRBV5-4	NA	TGTGTCAGCAGTCTCACCGGGACTAGCCTTGACGAGCAGTTCTTC	CVSSLTGTSLDEQFF
TRBD2	TRBJ2-1	17	TRBV6-6	NA	TGTGCCAGCAGTTACTCAAGAGGGACTAGCTCTAAGTCTGAGCAGTTCTTC	CASSYSRGTSSKSEQFF
TRBD2	TRBJ2-5	18	TRBV11-2	NA	TGTGCCAGCAGTAACGCCGGGACTAGCGGAAGGCCCCAAGAGACCCAGAACTTC	CASSNAGTSGRPQETQNF
NA	TRBJ2-1	15	TRBV5-5	NA	TGTGCCAGCAGTCCTGACTTTCCCCCGTACGATGAGCAGTTCTTC	CASSPDFPPYDEQFF
TRBD2	TRBJ2-1	16	TRBV11-2	NA	TGTGCCAGCAGCTTAAAGCTCCCAGCGGGAAAGAATGAGCAGTTCTTC	CASSLKLPAGKNEQFF
NA	TRBJ2-1	15	TRBV6-2/TRBV6-3	NA	TGTGTCAGCAGTTTAATCCCAAACACCTACAATGAGCAGTTCTTC	CVSSLIPNTYNEQFF
NA	TRBJ2-2	17	TRBV11-2	NA	TGTGCCAGCAGCTTACCATTAGGAGGGGCGAACGCCGGGGAACTGTCTTTT	CASSLPLGGANAGELSF
TRBD1	TRBJ1-5	16	TRBV4-1	NA	TGCGCCAGCAGCCAAGAAGGCGGACAGGTGTATCAGTCCCAGCATTTT	CASSQEGGQVYQSQHF
TRBD2	TRBJ2-3	14	TRBV10-3	NA	TGTGCCATCAGTGATGTAGCGGGATCAGGTACGCAGTATTTT	CAISDVAGSGTQYF
NA	TRBJ2-3	14	TRBV20-1	NA	TGCAGTGCTAGAGATCGGAGGAGGACAGATACGCAGTATTTT	CSARDRRRTDTQYF
TRBD2	TRBJ2-1	16	TRBV5-1	NA	TGCGCCAGCAGCTTGGCGACTAGCGGGTGTATCTATGAGCAGTTCTTC	CASSLATSGCIYEQFF
NA	TRBJ2-2	16	TRBV7-9	NA	TGTGCCAGCAGCTTAGGAAGGAGGGGATGGACCAGGGAGCCGTTTTTT	CASSLGRRGWTREPFF